These 8 T cell receptor beta chains share one sample of origin, sequenced in a study of blood T cell repertoires in COVID-19. Produced via immunoSEQ multiplex PCR; TCRdb's table is partial and in-frame only. The table shows fewer than 60,000 clones, with 85% to 90% occurring only once. Source material: peripheral blood. These receptors all stem from a woman aged 60 to 75 with COVID-19, enrolled during active disease.

This chain connects TRBV13 to TRBJ2-7; possibly TRBD1 for D (5 bases). The CDR3 length is 12 residues. V was cut by 5 bases and J by 2 bases, with 7 bases left in between. In germline, CDR1 is PRHDT, CDR2 FYEKMQ (reference sequence). The CDR3: CASSRGAYEQYF. In nucleotides, the CDR3 is TGTGCCAGCAGCAGGGGTGCCTACGAGCAGTACTTC.

The chain carries TRBV6-5 and TRBJ2-1; 7 nucleotides match TRBD2. This CDR3 contains 15 residues. V dropped 6 bases and J dropped 1; count of bases not matched to a gene: 6. Germline CDR1 is MNHEY and CDR2 is SVGAGI. CDR3 protein: CASSLLATSYNEQFF. The DNA of the CDR3 is TGTGCCAGCAGCCTACTAGCGACATCCTACAATGAGCAGTTCTTC.

This clone was counted only a few times. This chain links TRBV7-9 with TRBJ1-6; possibly TRBD1 for D (5 bases). Germline V gene data show CDR1 as SEHNR and CDR2 as FQNEAQ (reference sequence). The CDR3 has 14 residues. V lost 3 bases, J lost 10 bases, and 13 bases lay in between. The CDR3 DNA reads as TGTGCCAGCAGCTTGACCCAGGGTGTGTCACCCCTCCACTTT. It codes for CASSLTQGVSPLHF.

This sequence joins TRBV19 and TRBJ2-5; D might be TRBD2 (5 bases). V lost 5 bases, J lost 2 bases, and 18 bases lay in between. CDR3 length: 16 residues. Germline assignment: CDR1 LNHDA and CDR2 SQIVND (reference sequence). The CDR3 DNA reads TGTGCCAGTAGTTTCGGGGTTAGATCTGGACAAGAGACCCAGTACTTC. It codes for CASSFGVRSGQETQYF.

The chain is built from TRBV28 and TRBJ1-5; 7 nucleotides agree with TRBD1. The CDR3 length is 15 residues. Germline trimming cut 7 bases from V and 6 bases from J; bases unmatched to any gene: 12. Germline V gene lookup returns CDR1 MDHEN and CDR2 SYDVKM. This chain's CDR3 is CASKVARGSLQPQHF. CDR3 bases: TGTGCCAGCAAGGTGGCCAGGGGGTCTCTTCAGCCCCAGCATTTT.

V is TRBV3-1 (or the pseudogene TRBV3-2) and J is TRBJ1-5; D may be TRBD1 (5 bases). The CDR3 is made up of 15 amino acids. Per germline, CDR1 LGHDT and CDR2 YNNKEL (reference sequence). Trimming pared 1 base from V and 4 bases from J, leaving 11 bases between. The DNA for the CDR3 is TGTGCCAGCAGCCAAGGCCAGGGCCGGAATCAGCCCCAGCATTTT. Translation gives CASSQGQGRNQPQHF.

CDR3 in amino acids: CASSGRVLNSPLHF. Here the CDR3 DNA reads TGTGCCAGCAGCGGCCGGGTTCTAAATTCACCCCTCCACTTT. The chain combines TRBV5-6 with TRBJ1-6; no reliable D call. The ends were cut back, 4 bases at V and 7 bases at J, with 12 bases in the middle. Germline values: CDR1 SGHDT, CDR2 YYEEEE. The CDR3 covers 14 residues.

This clone was observed once. CDR3 sequence reads: CASSIQAPSGLFF. CDR3 DNA sequence: TGTGCCAGCAGTATTCAGGCACCAAGTGGTCTGTTTTTT. The chain carries TRBV7-9 and TRBJ2-2; D uncertain. The CDR3 consists of 13 residues. Germline V lookup: CDR1 SEHNR, CDR2 FQNEAQ (reference sequence). Trimming removed 6 bases from V and 14 bases from J, with 19 bases in between.